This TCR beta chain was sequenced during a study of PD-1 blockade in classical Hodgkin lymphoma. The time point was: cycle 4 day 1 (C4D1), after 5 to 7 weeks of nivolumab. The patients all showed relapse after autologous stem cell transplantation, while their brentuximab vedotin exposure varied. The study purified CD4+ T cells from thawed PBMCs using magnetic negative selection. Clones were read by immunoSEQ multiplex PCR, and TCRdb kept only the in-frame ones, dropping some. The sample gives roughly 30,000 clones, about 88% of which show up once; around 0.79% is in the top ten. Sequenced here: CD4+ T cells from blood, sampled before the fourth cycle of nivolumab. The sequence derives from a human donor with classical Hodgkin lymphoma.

The CDR3 bases are TGCGCCAGCAGCTTGGTAGCAGGATCTAACTATGGCTACACCTTC. Encoded protein: CASSLVAGSNYGYTF. This chain connects TRBV5-1 to TRBJ1-2, with no clear D. The germline V and J ends were trimmed by 0 bases and 0 bases, with 9 bases remaining between them. Germline V gene data show CDR1 as SGHRS and CDR2 as YFSETQ. The length of the CDR3 is 15 residues.